What follows describes a single T cell receptor beta chain. Its specificity is not known. The naive CD8 population came from CD45RO-negative cells selected for CCR7, without terminally differentiated effector memory CD45RA+ cells. Trimming took 10 bases from V and 5 from J, leaving 14 bases between them. From germline, CDR1 is MDHEN and CDR2 SYDVKM. The CDR3 has 12 residues. The source of the sample is a study of shared clonotypes between healthy human individuals. Whole-study context: Donors were two women and a few men aged 18 to 49.

DNA at around 210 ng, about 30,000 T cell genomes, went into sorted-subset replicate PCRs. Some clones are missing from TCRdb's copy, which holds only in-frame ones; the method was immunoSEQ multiplex PCR. The data contain about 870,000 clones, 80% to 95% of them seen just once; the ten biggest clones take up 24%. Broader study findings: Generally, estimated richness proved larger in naive subsets than it did in memory subsets. Rarefaction analysis demonstrated incomplete sorted-subset sequencing notwithstanding large depth.

What was sequenced was naive CD8+ T cells sorted from blood. The gene calls are TRBV28 and TRBJ2-5; the D gene is possibly TRBD1 (6 bases). The TCR comes from a man under 40 in good health. CDR3 region: CAIDSGAETQYF. In nucleotides, the CDR3 is TGTGCCATCGACTCAGGGGCGGAGACCCAGTACTTC. The variable domain in full, with the rest retrieved from reference TRBV28 and TRBJ2-5, is DVKVTQSSRYLVKRTGEKVFLECVQDMDHENMFWYRQDPGLGLRLIYFSYDVKMKEKGDIPEGYSVSREKKERFSLILESASTNQTSMYLCAIDSGAETQYFGPGTRLLVL.